This is a list of T cell receptor beta chains from one sample in a study of blood T cell repertoires in COVID-19. Only in-frame clones appear in the TCRdb table, and some are missing; sequencing was by immunoSEQ multiplex PCR. Of about 360,000 clones listed, nearly 90% are singletons. Sequenced material: PBMCs or T cells enriched from blood (not recorded which). These receptors came from a woman aged 40 to 50 with acute COVID-19. CDR3s include the opening cysteine and the closing phenylalanine or tryptophan. D genes are given only for firm matches. Clone size is stated in some rows and not others, as once, few, many or a class when expanded.

TRBJ2-2,-,TRBV25-1,-,TGTGCCAGCAGTCAGGACACCGGGGAGCTGTTTTTT,CASSQDTGELFF
TRBJ2-1,-,TRBV11-2,TRBD1,TGTGCCAGCAGCTTATCACAGGGGGGCCTTCTATCCCGAGAGCAGTTCTTC,CASSLSQGGLLSREQFF
TRBJ2-5,once,TRBV4-1,TRBD2,TGCGCCAGCAGCCAAGTTGGGTTAGCGGGGGGGCCGGTGGAGACCCAGTACTTC,CASSQVGLAGGPVETQYF
TRBJ1-2,-,TRBV9,TRBD1,TGTGCCAGCAGCGAGGGACAGACGGGACGCTACACCTTC,CASSEGQTGRYTF
TRBJ2-2,-,TRBV7-2,-,TGTGCCAGCAGCTTACACAGGAACACCGGGGAGCTGTTTTTT,CASSLHRNTGELFF
TRBJ2-7,-,TRBV7-8,-,TGTGCCAGCAGCTTCACCCGAGCATCCTACGAGCAGTACTTC,CASSFTRASYEQYF
TRBJ2-5,-,TRBV25-1,-,TGTGCCAGCAGTGAACATAACAGGGAAGAGACCCAGTACTTC,CASSEHNREETQYF
TRBJ2-2,-,TRBV7-9,TRBD2,TGTGCCAGCAGTCTCCGGGGGGTGCCCGGGGAGCTGTTTTTT,CASSLRGVPGELFF
TRBJ1-4,-,TRBV6-6,-,TGTGCCAGCAGTTACTCTGGCAGGGCAACTAATGAAAAACTGTTTTTT,CASSYSGRATNEKLFF
TRBJ2-3,-,TRBV13,-,TGTGCCAGCAGCTTAGTGGACCCCGCCCGAGGGATTTCCACAGATACGCAGTATTTT,CASSLVDPARGISTDTQYF
TRBJ1-1,-,TRBV4-1,-,TGCGCCAGCAGCCAAACCGGGACAACTGAAGCTTTCTTT,CASSQTGTTEAFF
TRBJ2-5,-,TRBV24-1,TRBD2,TGTGCCACCAGTGACTTACTAGCGGGGGGCCAAGAGACCCAGTACTTC,CATSDLLAGGQETQYF
TRBJ2-7,-,TRBV4-1,-,TGCGCCAGCAGCCAACTCGGTTTCGAGCAGTACTTC,CASSQLGFEQYF
TRBJ2-3,-,TRBV19,-,TGTGCCAGTAGTATAGAGGGGGCTGGCACAGATACGCAGTATTTT,CASSIEGAGTDTQYF
TRBJ1-3,-,TRBV18,-,TGTGCCAGCTCACCATACGAGGGAACGGGCGGAAACACCATATATTTT,CASSPYEGTGGNTIYF
TRBJ1-4,-,TRBV11-2,TRBD1,TGTGCCAGCAGCTCCCAGACAGGGGGGGTAAAACTGTTTTTT,CASSSQTGGVKLFF
TRBJ2-7,-,TRBV3-1/TRBV3-2,TRBD2,TGTGCCAGCAGCCATCGGGGGGGCGTAATTCCTTCGGCCTACGAGCAGTACTTC,CASSHRGGVIPSAYEQYF
TRBJ2-7,-,TRBV19,TRBD1,TGTGCCAGTACCCCGGGACAGGGACTCTACGAGCAGTACTTC,CASTPGQGLYEQYF
TRBJ1-5,-,TRBV5-1,-,TGCGCCAGCAGCTTGGATACGGGGGGGAATCAGCCCCAGCATTTT,CASSLDTGGNQPQHF
TRBJ1-2,-,TRBV27,TRBD1,TGTGCCAGCAAGGCAGGGGGCGCGGTTGACTATGGCTACACCTTC,CASKAGGAVDYGYTF
TRBJ1-1,once,TRBV6-4,TRBD1,TGTGCCAGCAGTGACTCGATGCCCCTTCCAGGGGGAATGAACACTGAAGCTTTCTTT,CASSDSMPLPGGMNTEAFF
TRBJ2-1,-,TRBV7-5,-,TGTGCCAGAAGGCAGGGTGTTCCTGAGCAGTTCTTC,CARRQGVPEQFF
TRBJ1-6,-,TRBV30,-,TGTGCCTGGGGTCCGGGAATGGGCTCCTATAATTCACCCCTCCACTTT,CAWGPGMGSYNSPLHF
TRBJ1-6,once,TRBV30,-,TGTGCCTGGAGTGTAGCACTTCCTAATTCACCCCTCCACTTT,CAWSVALPNSPLHF
TRBJ1-6,-,TRBV19,-,TGTGCCAGTAGTATCGTGGGGAGATCGTCCCTCCACTTT,CASSIVGRSSLHF
TRBJ1-2,-,TRBV29-1,-,TGCAGCGTCGGGTCGTTTAATTCTGGCTACACCTTC,CSVGSFNSGYTF
TRBJ1-4,-,TRBV3-1/TRBV3-2,TRBD1,TGTGCCAGCAGTTCTAGACAGGGACGGGAAAAACTGTTTTTT,CASSSRQGREKLFF
TRBJ2-1,-,TRBV6-5,TRBD2,TGTGCCAGCACGGGGGGGCCTGTTGCGGAGCAGTTCTTC,CASTGGPVAEQFF
TRBJ1-1,-,TRBV2,-,TGTGCCAGCAGTGAATCTTCCCCCGGGGGTAGTAACACTGAAGCTTTCTTT,CASSESSPGGSNTEAFF
TRBJ2-7,-,TRBV11-2,TRBD2,TGTGCCAGCATCCCAAAGAATAGCGGGCGTGTCTACGAGCAGTACTTC,CASIPKNSGRVYEQYF
TRBJ2-3,once,TRBV15,-,TGTGCCACCAGCAGAGGTGAGGGCCCGGGGACAGATACGCAGTATTTT,CATSRGEGPGTDTQYF
TRBJ2-1,-,TRBV14,TRBD2,TGTGCCAGCAGCCAAGATTGGGCGGGAGAACAGAACGGGGAGCAGTTCTTC,CASSQDWAGEQNGEQFF
TRBJ1-2,-,TRBV5-6,-,TGTGCCAGCAGCCCCGTAGGGCAAGGGGTTGGCTACACCTTC,CASSPVGQGVGYTF
TRBJ2-1,-,TRBV27,-,TGTGCCAGCAGTTTAGAGGGGCAGCCGAAGGGGGATGAGCAGTTCTTC,CASSLEGQPKGDEQFF
TRBJ2-5,-,TRBV30,TRBD2,TGTGCCTGGAGTACTGGGACTAGCGGTGTCGAGACCCAGTACTTC,CAWSTGTSGVETQYF
TRBJ1-6,-,TRBV2,TRBD1,TGTGCCAGCAGTAGCAGGGGGAGAAATTCACCCCTCCACTTT,CASSSRGRNSPLHF
TRBJ2-1,-,TRBV29-1,-,TGCAGCGTTGATTCGGTAGCCAGCTACAATGAGCAGTTCTTC,CSVDSVASYNEQFF